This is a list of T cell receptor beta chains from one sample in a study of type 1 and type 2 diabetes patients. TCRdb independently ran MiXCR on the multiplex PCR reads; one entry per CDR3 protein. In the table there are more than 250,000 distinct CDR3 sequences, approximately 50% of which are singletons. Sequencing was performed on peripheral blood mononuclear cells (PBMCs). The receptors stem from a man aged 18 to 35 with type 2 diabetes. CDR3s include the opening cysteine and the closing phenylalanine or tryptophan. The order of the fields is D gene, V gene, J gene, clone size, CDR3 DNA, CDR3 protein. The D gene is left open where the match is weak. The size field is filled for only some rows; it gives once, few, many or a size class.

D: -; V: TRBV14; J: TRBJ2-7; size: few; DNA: TGTGCCAGCAGCCGAAATCTCCCCCTAGAGGGCTACGAGCAGTACTTC; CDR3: CASSRNLPLEGYEQYF
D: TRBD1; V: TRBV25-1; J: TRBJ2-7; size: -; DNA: TGTGCCAGCAGTGAAAACGGGACAGGGGGCTCCTACGAGCAGTACTTC; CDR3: CASSENGTGGSYEQYF
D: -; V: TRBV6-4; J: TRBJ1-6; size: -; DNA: TGTGCCAGCAGTCGGGAAACAGGGAATAATTCACCCCTCCACTTT; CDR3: CASSRETGNNSPLHF
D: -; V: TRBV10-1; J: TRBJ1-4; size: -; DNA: TGCGCCAGCAGTGAGTCGAAAGGGTTTGAGGAAAAACTGTCTTTT; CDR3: CASSESKGFEEKLSF
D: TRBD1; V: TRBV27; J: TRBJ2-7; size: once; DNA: TGTGCCAGCAGTTTATCGTACAGGGGCCACGAGCAGTACTTC; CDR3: CASSLSYRGHEQYF
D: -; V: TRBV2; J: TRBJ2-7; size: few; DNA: TGTGCCAGCAGTGTACGCTACGAGCAGTACTTC; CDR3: CASSVRYEQYF
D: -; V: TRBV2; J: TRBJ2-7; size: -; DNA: TGTGCCAGCAGTGAAGCTGCGTCCTACGAGCAGTACTTC; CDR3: CASSEAASYEQYF
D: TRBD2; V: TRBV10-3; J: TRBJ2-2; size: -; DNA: TGTGCCATCAGTGTCGCGGGAGGGAACACCGGGGAGCTGTTTTTT; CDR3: CAISVAGGNTGELFF
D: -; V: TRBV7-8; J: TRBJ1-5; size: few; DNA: TGTGCCAGCAGCTTAGCGGGACGATCTAATCAGCCCCAGCATTTT; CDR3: CASSLAGRSNQPQHF
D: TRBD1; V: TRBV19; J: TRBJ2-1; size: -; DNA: TGTGCCAGTAGTATCGGACAGGTTGTCGGCGATGAGCAGTTCTTC; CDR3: CASSIGQVVGDEQFF
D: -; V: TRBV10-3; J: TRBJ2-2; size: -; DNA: TGTGCCATCAGTCAGCCAGGTCCGAACACCGGGGAGCTGTTTTTT; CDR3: CAISQPGPNTGELFF
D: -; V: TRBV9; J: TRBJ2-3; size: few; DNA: TGTGCCAGCAGCGTAGGCAGCGATACGCAGTATTTT; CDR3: CASSVGSDTQYF
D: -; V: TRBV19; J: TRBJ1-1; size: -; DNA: TGTGCCAGTAGCATCCCCGGGGGGGTGAACACTGAAGCTTTCTTT; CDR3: CASSIPGGVNTEAFF
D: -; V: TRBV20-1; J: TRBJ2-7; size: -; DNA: TGCAGTGCTAGAGATCTATCCGGGGGCTACGAGCAGTACTTC; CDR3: CSARDLSGGYEQYF
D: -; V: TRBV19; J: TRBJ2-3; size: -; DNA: TGTGCCAGTAGTATTAGGACGCCTTCGGGAGATACGCAGTATTTT; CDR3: CASSIRTPSGDTQYF
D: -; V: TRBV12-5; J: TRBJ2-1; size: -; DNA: TGTGCTAGTGGTTTAATATCCAGCTCCTACAATGAGCAGTTCTTC; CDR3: CASGLISSSYNEQFF
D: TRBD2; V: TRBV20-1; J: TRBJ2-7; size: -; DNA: TGCAGTGCGCAAACTAGCGATAACTACGAGCAGTACTTC; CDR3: CSAQTSDNYEQYF
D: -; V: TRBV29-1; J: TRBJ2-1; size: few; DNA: TGCAGCGTCTTCGGGGGGCAAGTCTACAATGAGCAGTTCTTC; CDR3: CSVFGGQVYNEQFF
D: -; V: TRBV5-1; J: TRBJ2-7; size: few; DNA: TGCGCCAGCAGCCCGGGGGGCGGCGAGCAGTACTTC; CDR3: CASSPGGGEQYF
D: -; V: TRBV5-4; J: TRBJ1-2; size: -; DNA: TGTGCCAGCAGCTTGGCGACAGTAAACTATGGCTACACCTTC; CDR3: CASSLATVNYGYTF
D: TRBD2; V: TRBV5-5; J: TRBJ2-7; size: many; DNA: TGTGCCAGCAGCTCCGGGGACTATACCCCGTCCTACGAGCAGTACTTC; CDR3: CASSSGDYTPSYEQYF
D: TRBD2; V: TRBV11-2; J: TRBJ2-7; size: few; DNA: TGTGCCAGCAGACCCAGACTAGCGGGGGACTACGAGCAGTACTTC; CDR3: CASRPRLAGDYEQYF
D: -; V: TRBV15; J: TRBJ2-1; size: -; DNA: TGTGCCACCAGCGCGTTAGGAGGGATGGGACGCAATGGGCAGTTCTTC; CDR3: CATSALGGMGRNGQFF
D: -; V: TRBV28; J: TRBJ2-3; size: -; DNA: TGTGCCAGCAGATATGCTAGGAGCACAGATACGCAGTATTTT; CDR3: CASRYARSTDTQYF
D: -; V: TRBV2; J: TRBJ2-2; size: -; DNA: TGTGCCAGCATCTCCGCACTTGGCACCGGGGAGCTGTTTTTT; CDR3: CASISALGTGELFF
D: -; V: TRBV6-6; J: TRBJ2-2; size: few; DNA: TGTGCCAGCGGCTACCTGAGGGCGAACACCGGGGAGCTGTTTTTT; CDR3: CASGYLRANTGELFF
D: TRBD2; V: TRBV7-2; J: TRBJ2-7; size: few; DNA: TGTGCCAGCAGCTACGCGGGGGGGGGCTACGAGCAGTACTTC; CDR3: CASSYAGGGYEQYF
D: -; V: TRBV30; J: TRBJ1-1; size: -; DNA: TGTGCCTGGACTCGCTCGAGGGGGGGAGCGAACACTGAAGCTTTCTTT; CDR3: CAWTRSRGGANTEAFF
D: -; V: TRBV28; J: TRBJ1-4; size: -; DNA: TGTGCCAGCAGCCTGCGGGGGGCGCGTGAAAAACTGTTTTTT; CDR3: CASSLRGAREKLFF
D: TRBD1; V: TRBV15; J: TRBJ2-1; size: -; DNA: TGTGCCACCAGCAGGGACAGGGAAGGTGAGCAGTTCTTC; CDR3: CATSRDREGEQFF
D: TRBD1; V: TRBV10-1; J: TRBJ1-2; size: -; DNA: TGCGCCAGCCGGGGACAGGGGGTGGCTGGCTACACCTTC; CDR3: CASRGQGVAGYTF
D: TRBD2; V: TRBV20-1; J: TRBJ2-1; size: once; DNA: TGCAGTGCTAGTGCCCTGGCGGGAGTAAGGTATGAGCAGTTCTTC; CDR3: CSASALAGVRYEQFF
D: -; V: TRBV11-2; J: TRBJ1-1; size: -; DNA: TGTGCCAGCAGCCCATCCCGGGGGGGCGAAGGCACTGAAGCTTTCTTT; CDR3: CASSPSRGGEGTEAFF
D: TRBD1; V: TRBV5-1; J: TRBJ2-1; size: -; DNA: TGCGCCAGCAGCTTGGGGACAGGGAAGGACAATGAGCAGTTCTTC; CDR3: CASSLGTGKDNEQFF